These 29 T cell receptor beta chains share one sample of origin, sequenced in a study of PD-1 blockade in classical Hodgkin lymphoma. Time point here: newly diagnosed, previously untreated cHL patient sample. The assay was immunoSEQ multiplex PCR, and TCRdb's table has in-frame clones only and misses some. This sample carries over 60,000 clones, about 93% of them seen once, and the ten largest clones take about 2.5%. Sequenced input: peripheral blood mononuclear cells (PBMCs). The receptors here all came from a human donor with classical Hodgkin lymphoma.

The chain uses TRBV5-4 and TRBJ1-1; 9 bases match TRBD1. Germline V gene sequence: CDR1 SGHNT, CDR2 YYREEE (reference sequence). V trimming: 4 bases; J trimming: 7 bases; junction bases outside the gene matches: 8. CDR3 length equals 14 residues. DNA for the CDR3: TGTGCCAGCAGCCGGGGACAGGGAATAGGTGAAGCTTTCTTT. Protein: CASSRGQGIGEAFF.

This chain connects TRBV30 to TRBJ1-4, with no clear D. The CDR3 runs 13 residues. V lost 3 bases to trimming and J lost 8 bases, with 13 bases between them. CDR1 GTSNPN and CDR2 SVGIG come from the germline V gene (reference sequence). In DNA, the CDR3 is TGTGCCTGGAGAGTCTCAGTGAGGGAAAAACTGTTTTTT. This sequence encodes CAWRVSVREKLFF. Supplemented by reference TRBV30 and TRBJ1-4, the full variable domain reads SQTIHQWPATLVQPVGSPLSLECTVEGTSNPNLYWYRQAAGRGLQLLFYSVGIGQISSEVPQNLSASRPQDRQFILSSKKLLLSDSGFYLCAWRVSVREKLFFGSGTQLSVL.

The chain carries TRBV5-5 and TRBJ2-1; weak D call: TRBD2 (5 bases). Germline V gene data show CDR1 as SGHKS and CDR2 as YYEKEE (reference sequence). The length of the CDR3 is 13 residues. V gave up 8 bases and J gave up 7 bases, with 16 bases separating them. The CDR3 DNA is TGTGCCAGTAGTGCCCTGAGGAGGAATGAGCAGTTCTTC. Its protein product is CASSALRRNEQFF.

This rearrangement joins TRBV29-1 to TRBJ1-1; a possible D gene is TRBD1 (5 bases). CDR1 SQVTM and CDR2 ANQGSEA come from the germline V gene. CDR3 size: 11 residues. V lost 7 bases to trimming and J lost 2 bases, with 8 bases between them. The CDR3 region is CSARVNTEAFF. As DNA, the CDR3 is TGCAGCGCCAGGGTCAACACTGAAGCTTTCTTT.

As to this clone: The same CDR3 arises from other DNA sequences in this sample as well. This chain connects TRBV18 to TRBJ1-1; 8 bases fit TRBD1. The V segment lost 6 bases and the J segment 1 base; nucleotides outside the gene matches: 4. Germline V gene lookup returns CDR1 KGHSH and CDR2 LQKENI. The length of the CDR3 is 14 residues. In DNA, the CDR3 is TGTGCCAGCTCGGCCGGGACAGGGAACACTGAAGCTTTCTTT. This codes for CASSAGTGNTEAFF.

The V gene is TRBV9, the J gene TRBJ2-7; either TRBD1 or TRBD2 may fit D (5 bases each). Germline V CDR1 and CDR2: SGDLS, YYNGEE. V was trimmed by 3 bases and J by 7 bases, leaving 20 bases between them. This CDR3 has 15 residues. The CDR3 here is CASSASGRIGLEQYF. For the CDR3, the DNA is TGTGCCAGCAGCGCCTCGGGACGGATCGGTTTGGAGCAGTACTTC.

This clone was observed once. J is TRBJ1-1 and V is TRBV5-1; D call uncertain. Deletions cut 0 bases from V and 3 bases from J, with 6 bases between. In germline, CDR1 is SGHRS, CDR2 YFSETQ. The CDR3 has 13 residues. The CDR3 loop is CASSLELYTEAFF. Here the CDR3 DNA reads TGCGCCAGCAGCTTGGAACTCTACACTGAAGCTTTCTTT. The complete variable domain, with remaining parts taken from reference TRBV5-1 and TRBJ1-1, reads KAGVTQTPRYLIKTRGQQVTLSCSPISGHRSVSWYQQTPGQGLQFLFEYFSETQRNKGNFPGRFSGRQFSNSRSEMNVSTLELGDSALYLCASSLELYTEAFFGQGTRLTVV.

This rearrangement joins TRBV5-6 to TRBJ1-2; no clear D. This CDR3 is built from 14 residues. V lost 0 bases and J 0 bases, leaving 6 bases between the germline ends. Looked up from germline, CDR1 is SGHDT and CDR2 is YYEEEE. CDR3 nucleotides: TGTGCCAGCAGCTTGGATCCAGCTAACTATGGCTACACCTTC. Encoded protein: CASSLDPANYGYTF.

This chain links TRBV11-2 with TRBJ2-4; weak D call: TRBD2 (5 bases). Germline CDR1 reads SGHAT; CDR2 reads FQNNGV. V lost 5 bases and J lost 0, with 17 bases in between. The CDR3 sequence is 17 residues long. CDR3 bases: TGTGCCAGCAGCGGGGTAGACGGGGAGCTAGCCAAAAACATTCAGTACTTC. It encodes CASSGVDGELAKNIQYF.

The chain uses TRBV23-1 and TRBJ2-2; 9 bases fit TRBD2. Being an ORF, TRBV23-1 has a function that is uncertain. This CDR3 is 16 amino acids long. Trimming at V came to 1 base and at J to 4 bases, leaving 4 bases not matched to a gene. CDR3 bases: TGCGCCAGCAGTCAATGGGCGGGAGGGCTCACCGGGGAGCTGTTTTTT. Protein product: CASSQWAGGLTGELFF.

This chain uses TRBV2 with TRBJ1-2; the D is unclear. Per the germline V gene, CDR1 is SNHLY and CDR2 is FYNNEI. There are 13 residues in the CDR3. V lost 5 bases to trimming and J lost 4 bases, with 11 bases between them. The CDR3 nucleotides are TGTGCCAGCAGTTTACTCCAGATCTATGGCTACACCTTC. Protein sequence: CASSLLQIYGYTF.

This clone was seen a single time. V usage is TRBV28 and J usage is TRBJ2-5; either TRBD1 or TRBD2 may fit D (5 bases each). CDR1 and CDR2 from the germline V gene are MDHEN and SYDVKM. The ends were cut back, 5 bases at V and 1 base at J, with 14 bases in the middle. The CDR3 totals 15 residues. The CDR3 region is CASSKPQGPQETQYF. CDR3 bases: TGTGCCAGCAGTAAACCCCAGGGACCCCAAGAGACCCAGTACTTC.

V usage is TRBV9 and J usage is TRBJ2-7; D gene ambiguous. Germline V lookup: CDR1 SGDLS, CDR2 YYNGEE. The CDR3 has 14 residues. V was shortened by 0 bases and J by 2 bases, with 9 bases between the two germline ends. The CDR3 sequence: CASSVDIQTYEQYF. The CDR3 region has the DNA TGTGCCAGCAGCGTAGATATACAAACCTACGAGCAGTACTTC.

This sequence joins TRBV9 and TRBJ1-2; 10 bases are a match to TRBD1. This CDR3 spans 14 amino acids. Germline values: CDR1 SGDLS, CDR2 YYNGEE. Trimming removed 4 bases from V and 5 bases from J; junction bases left unmatched: 5. The CDR3 loop reads CASSPGDRGYGYTF. The CDR3, as DNA: TGTGCCAGCAGCCCGGGGGACAGGGGTTATGGCTACACCTTC.

The V call is TRBV19, the J call TRBJ1-1; D gene unclear. From germline, CDR1 is LNHDA and CDR2 SQIVND (reference sequence). V shed 1 base and J shed 4 bases, with 10 bases lying between them. The length of the CDR3 is 14 residues. CDR3 in DNA: TGTGCCAGTAGTATAGGGGGAGTAGTCACTGAAGCTTTCTTT. Translating it yields CASSIGGVVTEAFF.

V and J are TRBV19 and TRBJ2-7, with D tentatively TRBD1 (5 bases). Germline V gene sequence: CDR1 LNHDA, CDR2 SQIVND (reference sequence). With 6 bases removed from V and 6 bases from J, the gap between germline ends came to 18 bases. This CDR3 has 14 amino acids. CDR3 sequence: CASSQRTLLGEQYF. The CDR3 DNA is TGTGCCAGTAGCCAAAGGACACTGCTTGGCGAGCAGTACTTC. The complete variable domain, with remaining parts taken from reference TRBV19 and TRBJ2-7, reads DGGITQSPKYLFRKEGQNVTLSCEQNLNHDAMYWYRQDPGQGLRLIYYSQIVNDFQKGDIAEGYSVSREKKESFPLTVTSAQKNPTAFYLCASSQRTLLGEQYFGPGTRLTVT.

The chain recombines TRBV15 with TRBJ2-6; no clear D. V lost 0 bases to trimming and J lost 0 bases, with 9 bases between them. Germline V CDR1 and CDR2: LNHNV, YYDKDF (reference sequence). This CDR3 is 17 amino acids long. As DNA, the CDR3 is TGTGCCACCAGCAGAGATTGGCGCCTCTCTGGGGCCAACGTCCTGACTTTC. This codes for CATSRDWRLSGANVLTF.

The V and J genes are TRBV7-3 and TRBJ2-1, with D hard to call. This CDR3 spans 12 amino acids. Germline CDR1 and CDR2: SGHTA and FQGTGA. V lost 5 bases to trimming and J lost 8 bases, with 10 bases between them. CDR3 amino acids: CASSITVHEQFF. The CDR3 coding sequence is TGTGCCAGCAGCATTACGGTCCATGAGCAGTTCTTC.

J is TRBJ2-7 and V is TRBV18, with D unclear. The CDR3 totals 14 residues. With 3 bases removed from V and 0 bases from J, the gap between germline ends came to 9 bases. Germline V gives CDR1 KGHSH, CDR2 LQKENI. CDR3 nucleotide sequence: TGTGCCAGCTCACCTATTCAAGCCTCCTACGAGCAGTACTTC. This codes for CASSPIQASYEQYF.

The rearrangement uses TRBV6-5 and TRBJ1-1, with D perhaps TRBD1 (6 bases). Deletions cut 6 bases from V and 5 bases from J, with 13 bases between. This CDR3 is built from 13 residues. Germline V lookup: CDR1 MNHEY, CDR2 SVGAGI. For the CDR3, the DNA is TGTGCCAGCAGGGAGGGGGAAGGAACTGAAGCTTTCTTT. This sequence encodes CASREGEGTEAFF.

CDR3 loop: CASSPASAKNIQYF. The CDR3 region has the DNA TGTGCCAGCAGCCCTGCCTCAGCCAAAAACATTCAGTACTTC. The chain has TRBV7-9 and TRBJ2-4; D gene ambiguous. The CDR3 loop spans 14 amino acids. CDR1 is SEHNR, CDR2 FQNEAQ, per germline (reference sequence). With 5 bases removed from V and 0 bases from J, the gap between germline ends came to 8 bases.

The chain employs TRBV7-2 and TRBJ1-2, with TRBD1 as a possible D gene (6 bases). Trimming took off 0 bases at V and 1 base at J, with 12 bases between the two ends. The CDR3 sequence is 16 residues long. Germline V lookup: CDR1 SGHTA, CDR2 FQGNSA. As DNA, the CDR3 is TGTGCCAGCAGCTTAGCGGCAGGGGAGAGTAACTATGGCTACACCTTC. It encodes CASSLAAGESNYGYTF.

The chain uses TRBV10-2 and TRBJ2-7; a possible D gene is TRBD1 (5 bases). CDR3 length equals 13 residues. V was pared by 1 base and J by 6 bases, with 10 bases between. The germline gives CDR1 WSHSY, CDR2 SAAADI. In nucleotides, the CDR3 is TGCGCCAGCAGTGAGTTAAGGGGCTCCGAGCAGTACTTC. It specifies CASSELRGSEQYF.

This clone was picked up one time. The chain carries TRBV11-2 and TRBJ2-1, with unresolved D. Trimming pared 0 bases from V and 8 bases from J, leaving 8 bases between. The CDR3 covers 13 residues. Germline V gene lookup returns CDR1 SGHAT and CDR2 FQNNGV. The CDR3 coding sequence is TGTGCCAGCAGCTTAGATCACGGGCATGAGCAGTTCTTC. This codes for CASSLDHGHEQFF.

The chain is built from TRBV19 and TRBJ1-2; D is unclear. This CDR3 has 15 amino acids. CDR1 LNHDA and CDR2 SQIVND come from the germline V gene (reference sequence). The V end was cut by 1 base, the J end by 3 bases, with 12 bases between. The CDR3, as DNA: TGTGCCAGTAGTATAGTGTTGAGGCAACACTATGGCTACACCTTC. Encoded protein: CASSIVLRQHYGYTF.

The V gene is TRBV28, the J gene TRBJ1-1; 10 bases align to TRBD1. V was pared by 3 bases and J by 10 bases, with 5 bases of the junction left unmatched. In germline, CDR1 is MDHEN, CDR2 SYDVKM. The CDR3 runs to 13 residues. The chain's CDR3 is CASSLGDRGRAFF. In DNA form, the CDR3 reads TGTGCCAGCAGTTTGGGGGACAGGGGTAGAGCTTTCTTT. The whole variable domain, remainder taken from reference TRBV28 and TRBJ1-1, is DVKVTQSSRYLVKRTGEKVFLECVQDMDHENMFWYRQDPGLGLRLIYFSYDVKMKEKGDIPEGYSVSREKKERFSLILESASTNQTSMYLCASSLGDRGRAFFGQGTRLTVV.

V and J are TRBV10-3 and TRBJ2-3; the D is unclear. Germline values: CDR1 ENHRY, CDR2 SYGVKD. The CDR3 covers 14 residues. V was clipped by 4 bases and J by 3 bases, with 11 bases between them. The CDR3 is CAISANMGTDTQYF. In DNA, the CDR3 is TGTGCCATCAGTGCAAACATGGGGACAGATACGCAGTATTTT.

The chain has TRBV4-2 and TRBJ1-3; no clear D. The CDR3 spans 17 residues. Trimming cost V 0 bases and J 0 bases, with 12 bases left between them. CDR1 is LGHNA and CDR2 is YNFKEQ in the germline V gene. This CDR3 is CASSQDYILASGNTIYF. For the CDR3, the DNA is TGTGCCAGCAGCCAAGATTACATTCTAGCCTCTGGAAACACCATATATTTT.

The gene calls are TRBV7-7 and TRBJ2-3, with D maybe TRBD2 (6 bases). This CDR3 spans 15 amino acids. Germline loops: CDR1 SSHAT, CDR2 FNYEAQ (reference sequence). Deletions cut 5 bases from V and 2 bases from J, with 14 bases between. The CDR3 is CASSPGVSTTDTQYF. The CDR3 DNA reads TGTGCCAGCAGCCCGGGGGTTTCCACCACAGATACGCAGTATTTT.